The text below deals with one TCR beta chain. Its antigen is unidentified. The PCR employed 60 Vbeta primers together with 13 Jbeta primers. Sequencing used immunoSEQ multiplex PCR; TCRdb keeps in-frame clones, though not all of them. The data show 150,000 to 200,000 clones, with over 65% seen just once and less than 8.5% held by the top ten. As for the donors, each was a healthy bone marrow donor. This CDR3 is built from 13 residues. Germline loops: CDR1 SQVTM, CDR2 ANQGSEA. The trim removed 6 bases at V and 1 base at J, leaving 5 bases unmatched. The source of the sample is a study of cytomegalovirus exposure and HLA in healthy donors. Study-wide results and caveats: Listed as cytomegalovirus-associated were 164 TCR beta chains.

The sequence derives from a man between 40 and 49 years old in good health and CMV-seropositive. The sequencing input was PBMCs. This chain joins TRBV29-1 and TRBJ1-2; 7 nucleotides align to TRBD1. The CDR3 spells CSVEGTVNYGYTF. CDR3 nucleotide sequence: TGCAGCGTCGAGGGGACAGTTAACTATGGCTACACCTTC.